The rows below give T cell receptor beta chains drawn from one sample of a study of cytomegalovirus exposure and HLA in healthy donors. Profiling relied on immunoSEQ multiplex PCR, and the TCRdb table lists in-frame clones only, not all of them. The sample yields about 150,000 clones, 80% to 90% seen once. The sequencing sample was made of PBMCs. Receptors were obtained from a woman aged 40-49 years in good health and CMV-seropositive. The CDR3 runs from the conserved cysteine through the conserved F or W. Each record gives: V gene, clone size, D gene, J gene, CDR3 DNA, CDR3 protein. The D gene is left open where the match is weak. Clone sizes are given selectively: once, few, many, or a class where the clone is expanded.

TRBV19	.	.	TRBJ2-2	TGTGCCAGTAGTAATGGGCCCACCGGGGAGCTGTTTTTT	CASSNGPTGELFF
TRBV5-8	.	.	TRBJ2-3	TGTGCCAGCAGCTTGCAAGGGGTGGATACGCAGTATTTT	CASSLQGVDTQYF
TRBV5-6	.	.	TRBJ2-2	TGTGCCAGCAGGGGAGACAGGACCGGGGAGCTGTTTTTT	CASRGDRTGELFF
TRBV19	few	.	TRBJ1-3	TGTGCCAGTAACTCGCGGGGGGCGTCAGGAAACACCATATATTTT	CASNSRGASGNTIYF
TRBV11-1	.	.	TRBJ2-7	TGTGCCAGCAGCTTGGAACAGCACCTCTCCTACGAGCAGTACTTC	CASSLEQHLSYEQYF
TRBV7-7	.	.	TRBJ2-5	TGTGCTAGCAGCCTGGACAGTCTTAAAGAGACCCAGTACTTC	CASSLDSLKETQYF
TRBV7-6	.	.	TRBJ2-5	TGTGCCAGCAGCTTAGGTACATCCCTGGAGACCCAGTACTTC	CASSLGTSLETQYF
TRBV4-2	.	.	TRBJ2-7	TGTGCCAGCAGCCAGAATCAGGGTCAGTACGAGCAGTACTTC	CASSQNQGQYEQYF
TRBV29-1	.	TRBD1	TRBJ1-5	TGCAGCGTCCTAAGACGGGACAGGGAAAGCAATCAGCCCCAGCATTTT	CSVLRRDRESNQPQHF
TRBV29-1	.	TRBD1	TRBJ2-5	TGCAGCGTTAGGACCGGGACAGGGGGCAGTGAGACCCAGTACTTC	CSVRTGTGGSETQYF
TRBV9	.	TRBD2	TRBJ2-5	TGTGCCAGCAGCGTAGCGCCTAGCGGACAAGAGACCCAGTACTTC	CASSVAPSGQETQYF
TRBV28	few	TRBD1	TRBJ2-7	TGTGCCAGCAGTCTCGACAGGGGGCGATGGGGGGTGCAGTACTTC	CASSLDRGRWGVQYF
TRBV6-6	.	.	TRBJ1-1	TGTGCCAGCAGCCCCCCGGGGACTGAAGCTTTCTTT	CASSPPGTEAFF
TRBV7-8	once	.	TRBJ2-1	TGTGCCAGCAGCTTAGCGGGCCTACGCTTCCACTGGAATGAGCAGTTCTTC	CASSLAGLRFHWNEQFF
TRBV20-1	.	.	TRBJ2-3	TGCAGTGCTAGCTTTGATACGCAGTATTTT	CSASFDTQYF
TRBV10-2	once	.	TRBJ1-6	TGCGCCAGCTCTGAAGGGGGTAATTCACCCCTCCACTTT	CASSEGGNSPLHF
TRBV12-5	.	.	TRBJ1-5	TGTGCTAGTGCCCCGGGTGATACTAGCAATCAGCCCCAGCATTTT	CASAPGDTSNQPQHF
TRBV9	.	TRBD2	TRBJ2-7	TGTGCCAGCAGCCCGCGGTGGGGGGGATACGAGCAGTACTTC	CASSPRWGGYEQYF
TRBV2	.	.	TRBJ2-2	TGTGCCAGCAGGGGTCTTGGGGCTTCGAACACCGGGGAGCTGTTTTTT	CASRGLGASNTGELFF
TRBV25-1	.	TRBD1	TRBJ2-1	TGTGCCAGCAGTGTGACAGGGGTTAATGAGCAGTTCTTC	CASSVTGVNEQFF
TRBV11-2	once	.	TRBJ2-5	TGTGCCAGCGAGGTGGGGGGGGCGCTTGAGACCCAGTACTTC	CASEVGGALETQYF
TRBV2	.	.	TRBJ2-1	TGTGCCAGCAGAGCAAGGGGGATCTCCTACAATGAGCAGTTCTTC	CASRARGISYNEQFF
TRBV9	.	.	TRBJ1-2	TGTGCCAGCAGCGTAGAGGGCAGGGCGAACTATGGCTACACCTTC	CASSVEGRANYGYTF
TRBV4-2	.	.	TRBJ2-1	TGTGCCAGCAGCCAAGATAGCTGGGATGAGCAGTTCTTC	CASSQDSWDEQFF
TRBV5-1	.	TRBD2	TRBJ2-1	TGCGCCAGCAGCCCGGGGGCGGGAGGGGGGAATGAGCAGTTCTTC	CASSPGAGGGNEQFF
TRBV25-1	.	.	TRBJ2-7	TGTGCCAGCAGCGGTCGTGGAGGGGTACTCTACGAGCAGTACTTC	CASSGRGGVLYEQYF
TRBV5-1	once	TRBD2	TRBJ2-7	TGCGCCAGCAGCCTCATTGGGAGTAGCGGGAGCTACGAGCAGTACTTC	CASSLIGSSGSYEQYF
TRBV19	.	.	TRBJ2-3	TGTGCCAGTAGTATAGTCGGGGGAGATACGCAGTATTTT	CASSIVGGDTQYF
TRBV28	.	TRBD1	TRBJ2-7	TGTGCCAGCAGTTTAACATGGGGGGACAGGCCTTACGAGCAGTACTTC	CASSLTWGDRPYEQYF
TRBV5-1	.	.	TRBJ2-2	TGCGCCAGCAGCTTGGACAGGGCGCGTACCGGGGAGCTGTTTTTT	CASSLDRARTGELFF
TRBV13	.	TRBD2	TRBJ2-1	TGTGCCAGCAGCTTAGGCCTTATTGGACTAGCGGTCAATGAGCAGTTCTTC	CASSLGLIGLAVNEQFF
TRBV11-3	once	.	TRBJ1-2	TGTGCCAGCAGCCCTACCTGGACAGCAATAAACTATGGCTACACCTTC	CASSPTWTAINYGYTF
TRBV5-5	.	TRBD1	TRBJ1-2	TGTGCCAGCAGCTCAGCCCCGGGACAGTCATATGGCTACACCTTC	CASSSAPGQSYGYTF
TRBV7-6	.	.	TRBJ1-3	TGTGCCAGCAGCTTATTGGGGGGATTGGGCAACTCTGGAAACACCATATATTTT	CASSLLGGLGNSGNTIYF
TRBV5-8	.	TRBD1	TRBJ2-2	TGTGCCAGCAGTCCGAAGAGGGGGCTCACCGGGGAGCTGTTTTTT	CASSPKRGLTGELFF
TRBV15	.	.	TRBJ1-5	TGTGCCACCAGCAGAGGTATCCCAGGTCCGCATCAGCCCCAGCATTTT	CATSRGIPGPHQPQHF
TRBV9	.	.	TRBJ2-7	TGTGCCAGCAGCGTAGCGGGGACTTCTGACTACGAGCAGTACTTC	CASSVAGTSDYEQYF
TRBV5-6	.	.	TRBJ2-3	TGTGCCAGCAGCAGGGACTTTGATACGCAGTATTTT	CASSRDFDTQYF
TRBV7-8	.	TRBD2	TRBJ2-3	TGTGCCAGCAGGGCTAGCGGGGGGGCTGGGGATACGCAGTATTTT	CASRASGGAGDTQYF
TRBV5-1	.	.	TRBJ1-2	TGCGCCAGCAGCCAAGCCGGACAGATCTATGGCTACACCTTC	CASSQAGQIYGYTF
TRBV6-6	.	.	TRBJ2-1	TGTGCCAGCAGTGCTAGAACAACCTACAATGAGCAGTTCTTC	CASSARTTYNEQFF
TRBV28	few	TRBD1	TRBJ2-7	TGTGCCAGCAGTTTAGTGGGGACAGGTCAATCCGCCTACGAGCAGTACTTC	CASSLVGTGQSAYEQYF
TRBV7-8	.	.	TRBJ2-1	TGTGCCAGCAGCTCGTTAGCGGTTAGCTCCTACAATGAGCAGTTCTTC	CASSSLAVSSYNEQFF
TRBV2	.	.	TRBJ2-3	TGTGCCAGCAGTGAAGACGTCGCCCCCGGGACGCAGTATTTT	CASSEDVAPGTQYF